Here is one TCR beta chain with its context. These data originate in a study of blood T cell repertoires in COVID-19. About the study: Samples taken during acute and convalescent COVID-19 were collected in the United States, Italy and Spain. The cDNA or gDNA used as material had been derived from T cells, B-cell-depleted T cells, or PBMCs.

Original data processing: By means of reference gene primer amplification, nucleated cell counts were estimated. Data came from immunoSEQ multiplex PCR; TCRdb stores just in-frame clones and leaves some out. For V, J and clone size, that table is used; D and trimming come from the DNA. The data contain approximately 170,000 clones, approximately 87% of them seen just once; the ten biggest clones take up roughly 4%. The V gene lost 2 bases and the J gene lost 0 bases, with 7 bases spanning the gap. Germline CDR1 reads MNHEY; CDR2 reads SVGEGT. The CDR3 contains 14 residues. This TCR was sampled from a woman between 65 and 79 years old with acute or convalescent COVID-19. The chain carries TRBV6-2 or TRBV6-3 and TRBJ1-1, with a tentative D call TRBD1 (5 bases). The specimen was peripheral blood. The CDR3 DNA follows: TGTGCCAGCAGTTACCCGACAGTGAACACTGAAGCTTTCTTT. Residues: CASSYPTVNTEAFF.